What follows describes a single T cell receptor (beta chain). The target of this receptor is not known. One base away there is no much larger clone; base qualities are not given. The data originate from a study of cytomegalovirus exposure and HLA in healthy donors (dated by TCRdb to the late 2010s). Background for the entire study: According to an earlier analysis of several hundred of the donors, about 179 million T cells yielded roughly 110 million unique TCR beta sequences and 250 to 350 Gb of sequence data. Roughly 300 gigabases of sequencing data and tens of millions of unique TCR sequences were included in an early release covering about 700 HLA-typed donors. Of the roughly 390 genotyped donors, over 70% fell in the genetic ancestry cluster associated with self-reported Caucasian donors. The study aimed to test whether cataloging public T cell receptors could reveal signatures of past pathogen exposure. Using immunosequencing, the study profiled T cell repertoires from fewer than 850 subjects and related those repertoires to cytomegalovirus serostatus. Besides the first cohort of roughly 660 subjects, a separate validation cohort made up of roughly 120 different subjects was used. The study combined high-throughput TCR immunosequencing, statistical association of individual TCRs with disease status, and machine learning to predict cytomegalovirus infection status. To study patterns of TCR occurrence, a later analysis re-analyzed previously published TCR beta repertoires from 600 to 750 donors and added high-resolution HLA genotyping. Rather than using new phenotypic data, the later analysis identified candidate immune exposures from TCR beta sequences and from how often those sequences occurred across donors. An earlier analysis of some 500 of the donors applied high-throughput TCR beta sequencing to assess whether each TCR beta V gene segment acted as functional or pseudogenic. Alongside the repertoire data, information on donor age, sex, ethnicity and CMV serostatus was compiled. Genome-wide SNP genotypes for about 60% of the roughly 700 donors were used in a later genetic analysis, which treated that subset as a discovery cohort. All discovery cohort repertoires had been generated on a single sequencing platform. HLA typing included class I and class II loci at four-digit resolution. The number of donors typed differed by locus, with 629-630 for A, B, C, DRB1 and DQB1, 522 for DQA1, about 610 for DPA1, and around 430 for DPB1. Five DR-DQ haplotypes were handled as single units for association and clustering because linkage in the cohort was strong. Across around 400 genotyped donors of the cohort, an average of about 250,000 unique TCR beta nucleotide sequences per donor were sequenced, and roughly a sixth of those sequences were non-productive.

From cysteine to phenylalanine, the CDR3 is 14 amino acids long. The only DNA kept is the CDR3, 42 bases in frame from the first base. CDR1 and CDR2 are drawn from the germline V gene: KGHSH, LQKENI. Cut back by 5 bases and 5 bases, the V and J ends lie 13 bases apart. Library preparation employed the immunoSEQ multiplex PCR assay. A mixture of 60 forward primers for TCR Vbeta segments and 13 reverse primers for TCR Jbeta segments was used in the multiplex PCR. The CDR3 region of rearranged TCR beta genes was amplified from genomic DNA by a multiplex PCR assay. The Illumina HiSeq System was used to sequence the amplified TCR beta libraries as 87-base-pair reads. The original pipeline was this. A later analysis tallied 80 million to 95 million unique TCR beta chains across the 600 to 700 repertoires, and around 9.9 million of those chains were shared by two or more donors. A nearest-neighbor algorithm error-corrected the raw reads and collapsed the reads into unique sequences, merging closely related sequences to remove PCR and sequencing errors. CDR3 sequences were aligned to IMGT reference sequences to assign V, D and J gene segments. Each retained sequence needed at least a six-nucleotide match to both a V gene segment and a J gene segment. Rearrangements were called productive when the CDR3 lacked stop codons and stayed in frame with V and J; all others were non-productive. Following IMGT convention, CDR3 was defined as the stretch from the second conserved V-encoded cysteine to the conserved J-encoded phenylalanine. Sequences without an unambiguous match to a single V gene segment were excluded from the earlier analysis of approximately 560 of the donors. In an earlier analysis of about 590 of the donors, a V segment was called functional when productive rearrangements were above 56.7%, and segregating when the standard deviation between donors exceeded 5%. A statistical classification framework was built for diagnosing cytomegalovirus status from the catalog of TCR beta chain sequences. In a later analysis, V and J genes were assigned by comparing TCR nucleotide sequences against IMGT/GENE-DB human TR gene sequences. The TCRdist pipeline was used in a later analysis to assign CDR3 sequences and most-parsimonious VDJ recombination scenarios. In a later analysis, each TCR beta chain was defined by its CDR3 amino acid sequence together with its V-gene family, and reads without a unique V-gene family were excluded. To address suspected cross-contamination and a sequencing artifact, a later analysis removed 450 to 700 highly shared, low-generation-probability nucleotide sequences. For each public chain, a later analysis derived a clonal expansion index from normalized ranks of inferred template counts within each repertoire. In a later analysis, generation probabilities were computed with a VDJ recombination model fitted to out-of-frame rearrangements, and the resulting probabilities were checked against IGoR. In a later analysis, TCR-TCR, TCR-HLA and TCR-CMV co-occurrence was scored with hypergeometric tests, and a repertoire-size bias correction was applied to TCR pairs. To estimate false discovery rates, a later analysis permuted the HLA or CMV assignments 20 times. In a later analysis, co-occurring TCRs were grouped using DBSCAN, with TCRdist sequence similarity added in when clustering inside HLA-allele-positive subsets. Repertoires with fewer than 30,000 or more than 120,000 public chains, plus five repertoires with anomalous nucleotide sharing, were excluded from co-occurrence clustering. Imported from immuneACCESS, the table was reduced by TCRdb to in-frame sequences with V and J called. These copies leave out some clones; in studies compared against another copy, an unresolved V gene accounts for under half, and the cause of the remainder is not known. Clonal size and the V and J genes are those of that table, whereas D and trimming came from the DNA. The sample has some 140,000 clones on record, more than 75% of them singletons. The ten largest account for approximately 7.7% of the sample.

Here is what the overall study found, with its caveats: In a later genetic analysis, fewer N-insertions in productive TCRs were reported among donors in an Asian-associated ancestry cluster than the roughly 700-donor mean. In an earlier analysis of more than 500 of the donors, most TCR beta V segments appeared in productive rearrangements about 87% or about 30% of the time, broadly matching IMGT annotations. Immune exposure information for the cohort was limited to CMV serostatus. In a later analysis, HLA-associated TCR beta chains were found to be more clonally expanded and to have lower generation probabilities than equally common non-associated chains. The cohort was sequenced for TCR beta chains only, and without alpha or paired-chain data the features that could be detected were limited. According to a later analysis, TCR association rates differed among HLA loci, with DRB1 alleles showing the most associated TCRs and HLA-C alleles showing the fewest. A further reported finding was that TCR beta sequences accurately predicted the HLA-A and HLA-B alleles for most subjects in the first cohort. Sequencing depth was assumed to be roughly uniform across donors in the presence/absence analyses, though that assumption may not hold. HLA typing was unavailable for some donors at each locus, so association tests used only the typed subset. Specific HLA alleles were associated with some 15,000 TCR beta sequences at a false discovery rate of 0.05 in a later analysis. When HLA alleles, especially DR and DQ, strongly co-occurred, attributing TCR associations to individual alleles was difficult. A later genetic analysis associated a missense DCLRE1C variant with V-gene and J-gene trimming of TCR beta chains, and an independent cohort replicated the association. In vitro tests confirmed that three of the cytomegalovirus-associated TCR beta chains recognize cytomegalovirus antigens. Across donors, most TCR sequences were observed very rarely, whereas some public TCRs were present in many individuals. Around 16 rarely observed V segments, including chromosome 9 orphons, were excluded from the earlier analysis of a few hundred of the donors because counts were too low. A later analysis found that most CMV-associated TCR beta chains appeared HLA-restricted, with HLA associations seemingly driven largely by CMV exposure. The sequencing pipeline was judged likely to have produced a cluster of highly shared sequence variants as a technical artifact. The classifier was reported to diagnose cytomegalovirus status with high specificity and sensitivity in both the original and validation cohorts. In a later analysis, several top co-occurrence clusters were reported to appear linked to parvovirus B19, influenza, CMV and Epstein-Barr virus. Correlated functional status among segregating V segments might be attributable to linkage disequilibrium, but an unknown experimental factor could not be ruled out. Some IMGT-functional V segments, including TRBV6-2 and TRBV6-3, could not be told apart with the 87-base-pair reads, so those segments were excluded. The study listed 170 or so TCR beta chains as associated with cytomegalovirus. The authors suggested that the approach could potentially be generalized to other disease states and immunological phenotypes.

The cohort consisted of 650 to 700 healthy bone marrow donors. All cohort members were sampled while nominally healthy, although unrecorded immune exposures were likely present. The donor was CMV seropositive and was included in the group of around 300 seropositive cohort members. A peripheral blood sample was provided by each donor, and peripheral blood mononuclear cells were used for TCR beta sequencing. Genomic DNA extraction from the blood cell samples was performed with the Qiagen DNeasy Blood Extraction Kit. The receptor comes from a man aged 25-45 years in good health and CMV-seropositive. The chain uses TRBV18 and TRBJ1-5, with TRBD1 tentatively as D gene (5 bases match). Sequencing was performed on PBMCs. The CDR3 reads as follows: CASSSRGSHQPQHF. Here is the DNA: TGTGCCAGCTCATCCCGGGGGTCCCATCAGCCCCAGCATTTT.